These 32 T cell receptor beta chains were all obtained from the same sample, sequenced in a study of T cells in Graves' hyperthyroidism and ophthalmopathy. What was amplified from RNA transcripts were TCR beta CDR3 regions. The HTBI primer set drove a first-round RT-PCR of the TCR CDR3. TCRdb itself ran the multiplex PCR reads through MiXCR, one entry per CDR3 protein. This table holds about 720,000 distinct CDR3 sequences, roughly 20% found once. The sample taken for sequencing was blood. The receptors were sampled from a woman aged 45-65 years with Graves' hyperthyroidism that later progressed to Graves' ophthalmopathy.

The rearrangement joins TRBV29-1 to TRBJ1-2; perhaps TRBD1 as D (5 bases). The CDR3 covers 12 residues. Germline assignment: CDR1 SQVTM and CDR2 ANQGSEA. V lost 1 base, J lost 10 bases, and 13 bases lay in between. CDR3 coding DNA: TGCAGCGTTGAAGTGGGCAGGGTTTCCTACACCTTC. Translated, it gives CSVEVGRVSYTF.

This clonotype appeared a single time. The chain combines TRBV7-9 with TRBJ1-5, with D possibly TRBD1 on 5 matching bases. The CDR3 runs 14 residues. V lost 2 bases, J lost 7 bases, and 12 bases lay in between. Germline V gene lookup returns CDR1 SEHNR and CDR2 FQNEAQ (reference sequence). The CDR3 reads CASSLSGDPQPQHF. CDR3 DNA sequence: TGTGCCAGCAGCTTATCCGGGGACCCCCAGCCCCAGCATTTT.

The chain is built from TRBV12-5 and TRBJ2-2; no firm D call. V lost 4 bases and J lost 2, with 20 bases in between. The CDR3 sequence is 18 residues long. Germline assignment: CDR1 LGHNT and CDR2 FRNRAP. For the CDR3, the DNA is TGTGCTAGTGGTTCTCCCATCTCCAGGTCCTATAACACCGGGGAGCTGTTTTTT. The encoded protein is CASGSPISRSYNTGELFF.

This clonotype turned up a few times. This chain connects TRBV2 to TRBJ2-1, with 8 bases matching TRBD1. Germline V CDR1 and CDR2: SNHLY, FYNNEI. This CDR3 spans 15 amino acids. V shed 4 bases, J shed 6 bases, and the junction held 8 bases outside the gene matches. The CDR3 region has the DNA TGTGCCAGCAGTGGGGAGACAGGGGTTGGCAATGAGCAGTTCTTC. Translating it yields CASSGETGVGNEQFF.

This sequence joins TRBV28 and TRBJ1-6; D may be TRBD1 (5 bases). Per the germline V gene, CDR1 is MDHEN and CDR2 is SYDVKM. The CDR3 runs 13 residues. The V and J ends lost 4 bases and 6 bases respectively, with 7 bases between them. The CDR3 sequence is CASSWDPNSPLHF. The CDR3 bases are TGTGCCAGCAGTTGGGACCCTAATTCACCCCTCCACTTT.

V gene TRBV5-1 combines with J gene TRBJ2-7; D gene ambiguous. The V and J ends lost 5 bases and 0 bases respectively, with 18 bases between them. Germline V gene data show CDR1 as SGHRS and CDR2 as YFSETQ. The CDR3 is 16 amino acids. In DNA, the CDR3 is TGCGCCAGCAGGGATGAGGTTTGGGGATCCTCCTACGAGCAGTACTTC. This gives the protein CASRDEVWGSSYEQYF.

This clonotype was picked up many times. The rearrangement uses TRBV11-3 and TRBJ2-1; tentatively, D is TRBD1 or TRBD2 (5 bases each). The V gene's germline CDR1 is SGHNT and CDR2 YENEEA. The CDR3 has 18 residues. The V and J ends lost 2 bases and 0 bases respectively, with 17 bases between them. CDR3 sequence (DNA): TGTGCCAGCAGCTTACGGGGCCCCACTAGTAGCTCCTACAATGAGCAGTTCTTC. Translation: CASSLRGPTSSSYNEQFF. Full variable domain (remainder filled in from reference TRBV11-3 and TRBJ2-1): EAGVVQSPRYKIIEKKQPVAFWCNPISGHNTLYWYLQNLGQGPELLIRYENEEAVDDSQLPKDRFSAERLKGVDSTLKIQPAELGDSAVYLCASSLRGPTSSSYNEQFFGPGTRLTVL.

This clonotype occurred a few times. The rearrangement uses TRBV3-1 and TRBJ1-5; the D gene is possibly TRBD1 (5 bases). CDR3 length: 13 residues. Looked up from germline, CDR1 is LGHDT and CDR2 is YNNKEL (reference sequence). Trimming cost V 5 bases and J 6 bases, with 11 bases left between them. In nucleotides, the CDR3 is TGTGCCAGCAGCTTAGCGCAGGGTCAGCCCCAGCATTTT. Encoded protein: CASSLAQGQPQHF.

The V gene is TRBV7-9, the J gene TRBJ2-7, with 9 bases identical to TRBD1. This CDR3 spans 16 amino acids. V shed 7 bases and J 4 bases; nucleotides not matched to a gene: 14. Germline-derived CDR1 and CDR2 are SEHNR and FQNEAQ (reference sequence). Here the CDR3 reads CASTGVIFGQGYEQYF. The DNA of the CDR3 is TGTGCCAGCACTGGGGTAATCTTCGGACAGGGGTACGAGCAGTACTTC.

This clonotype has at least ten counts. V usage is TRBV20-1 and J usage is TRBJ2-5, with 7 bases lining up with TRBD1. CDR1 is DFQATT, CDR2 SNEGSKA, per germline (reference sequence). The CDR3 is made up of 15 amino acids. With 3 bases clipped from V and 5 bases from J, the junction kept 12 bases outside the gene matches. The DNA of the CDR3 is TGCAGTGCTAGGGCCGCTAGGGGGCGGTGGGAGACCCAGTACTTC. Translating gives CSARAARGRWETQYF.

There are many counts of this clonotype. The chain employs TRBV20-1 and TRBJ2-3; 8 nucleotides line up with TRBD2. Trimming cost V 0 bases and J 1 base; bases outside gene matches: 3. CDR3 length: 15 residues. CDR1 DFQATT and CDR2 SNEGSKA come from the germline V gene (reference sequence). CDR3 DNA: TGCAGTGCTAGAGATCGGGGGGGCGGCACAGATACGCAGTATTTT. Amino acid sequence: CSARDRGGGTDTQYF.

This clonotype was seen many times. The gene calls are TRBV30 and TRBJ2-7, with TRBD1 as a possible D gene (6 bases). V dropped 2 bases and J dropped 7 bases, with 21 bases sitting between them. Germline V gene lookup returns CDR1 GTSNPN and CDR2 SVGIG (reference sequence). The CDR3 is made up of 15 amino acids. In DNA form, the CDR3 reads TGTGCCTGGAGTCCCCCGACGACAGGCCCGCGAGAGCAGTACTTC. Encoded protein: CAWSPPTTGPREQYF.

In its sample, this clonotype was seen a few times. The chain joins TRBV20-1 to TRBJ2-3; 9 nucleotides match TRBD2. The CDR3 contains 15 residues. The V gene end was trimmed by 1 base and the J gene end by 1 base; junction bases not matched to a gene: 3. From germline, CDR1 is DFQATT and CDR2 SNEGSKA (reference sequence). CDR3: CSARVRTSGTDTQYF. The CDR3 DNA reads TGCAGTGCTAGAGTCAGGACTAGCGGCACAGATACGCAGTATTTT.

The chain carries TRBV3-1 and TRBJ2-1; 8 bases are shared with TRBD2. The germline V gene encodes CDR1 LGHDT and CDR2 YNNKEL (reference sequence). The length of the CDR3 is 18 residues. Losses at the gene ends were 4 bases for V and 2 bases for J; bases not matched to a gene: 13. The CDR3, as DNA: TGTGCCAGCAGCCCCTTTCGAACGGCGGGGGGAACCTACAATGAGCAGTTCTTC. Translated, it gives CASSPFRTAGGTYNEQFF.

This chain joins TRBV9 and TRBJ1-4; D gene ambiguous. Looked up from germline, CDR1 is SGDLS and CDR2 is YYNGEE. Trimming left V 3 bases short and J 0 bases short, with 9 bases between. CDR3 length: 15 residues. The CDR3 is CASSADGATNEKLFF. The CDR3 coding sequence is TGTGCCAGCAGCGCAGACGGTGCAACTAATGAAAAACTGTTTTTT.

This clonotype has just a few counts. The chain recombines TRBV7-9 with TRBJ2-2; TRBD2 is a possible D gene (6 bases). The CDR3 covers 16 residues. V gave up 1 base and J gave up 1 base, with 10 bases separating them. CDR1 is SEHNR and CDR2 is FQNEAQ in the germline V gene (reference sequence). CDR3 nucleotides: TGTGCCAGCAGCTTAGGAGGCGGGAAGAACACCGGGGAGCTGTTTTTT. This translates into CASSLGGGKNTGELFF. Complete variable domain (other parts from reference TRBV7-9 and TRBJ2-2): DTGVSQNPRHKITKRGQNVTFRCDPISEHNRLYWYRQTLGQGPEFLTYFQNEAQLEKSRLLSDRFSAERPKGSFSTLEIQRTEQGDSAMYLCASSLGGGKNTGELFFGEGSRLTVL.

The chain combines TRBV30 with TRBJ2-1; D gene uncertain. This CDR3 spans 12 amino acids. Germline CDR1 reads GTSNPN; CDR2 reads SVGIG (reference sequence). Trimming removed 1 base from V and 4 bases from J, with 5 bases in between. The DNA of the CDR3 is TGTGCCTGGAGTGAGTCTTACAATGAGCAGTTCTTC. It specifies CAWSESYNEQFF.

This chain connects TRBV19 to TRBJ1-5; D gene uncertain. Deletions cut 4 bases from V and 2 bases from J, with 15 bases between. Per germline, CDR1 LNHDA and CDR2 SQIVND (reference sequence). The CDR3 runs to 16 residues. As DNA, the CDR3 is TGTGCCAGTAGTAAAGACCGGAACTCGGGCAATCAGCCCCAGCATTTT. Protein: CASSKDRNSGNQPQHF.

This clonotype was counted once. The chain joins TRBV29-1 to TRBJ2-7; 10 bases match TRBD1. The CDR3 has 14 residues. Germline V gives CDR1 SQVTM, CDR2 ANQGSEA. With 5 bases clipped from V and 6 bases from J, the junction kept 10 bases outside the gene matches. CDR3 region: CSVLAGTGDFEQYF. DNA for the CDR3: TGCAGCGTTCTAGCCGGGACAGGGGATTTCGAGCAGTACTTC.

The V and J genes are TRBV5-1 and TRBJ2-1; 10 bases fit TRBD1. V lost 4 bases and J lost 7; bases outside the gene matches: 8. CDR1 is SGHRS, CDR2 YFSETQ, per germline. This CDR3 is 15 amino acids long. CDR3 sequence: CASSIGQGVSNEQFF. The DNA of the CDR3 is TGCGCCAGCAGCATCGGACAGGGGGTGAGTAATGAGCAGTTCTTC. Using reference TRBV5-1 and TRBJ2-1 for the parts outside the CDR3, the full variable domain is KAGVTQTPRYLIKTRGQQVTLSCSPISGHRSVSWYQQTPGQGLQFLFEYFSETQRNKGNFPGRFSGRQFSNSRSEMNVSTLELGDSALYLCASSIGQGVSNEQFFGPGTRLTVL.

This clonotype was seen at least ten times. CDR3 region: CASSSGTGGQQPQHF. The CDR3 DNA sequence: TGTGCCAGCAGCTCCGGGACAGGGGGCCAGCAGCCCCAGCATTTT. The V gene is TRBV11-1, the J gene TRBJ1-5; 12 nucleotides agree with TRBD1. Trimming removed 4 bases from V and 7 bases from J; junction bases left unmatched: 5. The CDR3 spans 15 residues. Germline CDR1 reads SGHAT; CDR2 reads FQDESV (reference sequence).

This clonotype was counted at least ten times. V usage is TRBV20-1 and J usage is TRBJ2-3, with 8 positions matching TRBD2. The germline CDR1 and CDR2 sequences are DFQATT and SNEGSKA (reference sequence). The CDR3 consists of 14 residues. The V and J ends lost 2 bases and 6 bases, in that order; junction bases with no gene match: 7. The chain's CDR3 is CSARLGGGTDTQYF. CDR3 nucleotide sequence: TGCAGTGCTAGACTCGGGGGGGGGACCGATACGCAGTATTTT.

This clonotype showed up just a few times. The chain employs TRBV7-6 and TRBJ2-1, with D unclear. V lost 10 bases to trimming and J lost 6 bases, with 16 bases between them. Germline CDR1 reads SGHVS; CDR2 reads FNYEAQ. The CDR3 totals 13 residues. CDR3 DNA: TGTGCCACCCAGCTTCTGGGATTCAATGAGCAGTTCTTC. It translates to CATQLLGFNEQFF.

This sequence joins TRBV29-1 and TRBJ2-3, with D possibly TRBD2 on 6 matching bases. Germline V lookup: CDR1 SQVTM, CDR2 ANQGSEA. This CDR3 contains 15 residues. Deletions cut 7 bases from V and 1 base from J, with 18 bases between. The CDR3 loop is CSANGGRLGTDTQYF. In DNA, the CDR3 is TGCAGCGCCAACGGAGGGAGATTAGGCACAGATACGCAGTATTTT.

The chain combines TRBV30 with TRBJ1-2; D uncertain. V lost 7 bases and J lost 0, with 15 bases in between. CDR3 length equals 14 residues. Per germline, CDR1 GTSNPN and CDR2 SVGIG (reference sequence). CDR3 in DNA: TGTGCCTTACTCCAAGGGAATTCTAACTATGGCTACACCTTC. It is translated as CALLQGNSNYGYTF.

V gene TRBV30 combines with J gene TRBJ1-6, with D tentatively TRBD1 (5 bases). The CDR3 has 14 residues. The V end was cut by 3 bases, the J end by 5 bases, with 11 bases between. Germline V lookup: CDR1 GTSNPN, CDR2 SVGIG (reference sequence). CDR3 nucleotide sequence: TGTGCCTGGAGCCAGGGTCCGGATAATTCACCCCTCCACTTT. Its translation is CAWSQGPDNSPLHF.

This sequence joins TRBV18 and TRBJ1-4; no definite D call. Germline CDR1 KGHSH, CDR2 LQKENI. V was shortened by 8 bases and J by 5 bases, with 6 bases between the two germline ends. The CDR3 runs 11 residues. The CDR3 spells CASQENEKLFF. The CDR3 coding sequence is TGTGCCAGCCAAGAAAATGAAAAACTGTTTTTT.

CDR3 DNA sequence: TGCGCCAGCAGCTCGAGGATTCCCGGGGCAGAGACCCAGTACTTC. This translates into CASSSRIPGAETQYF. The J gene is TRBJ2-5, the V gene TRBV5-1, with D possibly called TRBD1 or TRBD2 (5 bases each). Trimming pared 3 bases from V and 4 bases from J, leaving 16 bases between. Germline CDR1 and CDR2: SGHRS and YFSETQ. The CDR3 runs to 15 residues.

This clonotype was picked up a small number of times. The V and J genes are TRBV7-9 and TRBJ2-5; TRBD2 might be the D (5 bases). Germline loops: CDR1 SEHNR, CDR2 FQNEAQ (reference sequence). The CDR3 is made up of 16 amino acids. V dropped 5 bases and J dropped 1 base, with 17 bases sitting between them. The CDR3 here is CASSPNGGQFQETQYF. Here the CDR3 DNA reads TGTGCCAGCAGCCCTAACGGCGGGCAGTTCCAAGAGACCCAGTACTTC.

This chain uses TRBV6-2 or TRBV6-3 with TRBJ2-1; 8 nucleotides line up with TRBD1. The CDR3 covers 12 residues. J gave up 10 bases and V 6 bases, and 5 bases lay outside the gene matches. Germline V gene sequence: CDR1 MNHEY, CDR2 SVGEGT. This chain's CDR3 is CASSRTGLEQFF. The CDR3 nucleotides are TGTGCCAGCAGCAGGACAGGGTTAGAGCAGTTCTTC.

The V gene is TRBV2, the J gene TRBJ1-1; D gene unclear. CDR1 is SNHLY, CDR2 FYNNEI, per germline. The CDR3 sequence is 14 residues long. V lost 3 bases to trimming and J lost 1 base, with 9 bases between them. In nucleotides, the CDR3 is TGTGCCAGCAGTGAGAGCGCGCAGAACACTGAAGCTTTCTTT. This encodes CASSESAQNTEAFF.

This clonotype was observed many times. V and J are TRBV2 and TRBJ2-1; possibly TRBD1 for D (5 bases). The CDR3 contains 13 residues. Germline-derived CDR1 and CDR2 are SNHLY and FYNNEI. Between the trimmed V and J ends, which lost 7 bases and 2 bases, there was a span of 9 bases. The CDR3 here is CASKQGPYNEQFF. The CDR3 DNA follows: TGTGCCAGCAAGCAGGGCCCCTACAATGAGCAGTTCTTC.